The 3 T cell receptor beta chains reported below all come from one sample, sequenced in a study of blood T cell repertoires in COVID-19 (dated by TCRdb to the early 2020s). The library came from the immunoSEQ multiplex PCR assay. TCRdb limited this immuneACCESS table to in-frame rearrangements with V and J called. A share of clones is missing; checked studies link under half to unresolved V genes, and the rest is unexplained. The sample table records around 270,000 clones; over 80% of these occur just once. The top ten clones comprise over 1.5% of the sample. The sample taken for sequencing was peripheral blood. Every receptor here comes from a woman aged 40-49 years who had recovered from COVID-19.

J is TRBJ2-7 and V is TRBV28, with 9 bases matching TRBD1. The CDR3 is 17 amino acids. V was pared by 4 bases and J by 6 bases, with 16 bases of the junction left unmatched. The germline V gene encodes CDR1 MDHEN and CDR2 SYDVKM. The CDR3 nucleotides read TGTGCCAGCAGTTCTCCCGGGACAGGGTCTCGAGGCAGCGAGCAGTACTTC. Its protein is CASSSPGTGSRGSEQYF.

This clone was observed a single time. V gene TRBV3-1 (or the pseudogene TRBV3-2) combines with J gene TRBJ2-3; D not certain. CDR3 length equals 14 residues. Trimming pared 3 bases from V and 3 bases from J, leaving 10 bases between. Germline assignment: CDR1 LGHDT and CDR2 YNNKEL (reference sequence). The CDR3 nucleotides are TGTGCCAGCAGCCAGGCCCTAGAAACAGATACGCAGTATTTT. It encodes CASSQALETDTQYF.

This clone was counted only a few times. The V gene is TRBV4-1, the J gene TRBJ1-2; TRBD1 aligns across 10 bases. This CDR3 comprises 15 residues. V shed 3 bases and J 1 base; nucleotides not matched to a gene: 2. The germline V gene encodes CDR1 MGHRA and CDR2 YSYEKL. The CDR3 loop reads CASSQGQGNNYGYTF. The DNA of the CDR3 is TGCGCCAGCAGCCAGGGACAGGGGAATAACTATGGCTACACCTTC.